This TCR beta chain was recovered during a study of chemoradiotherapy in HPV16-positive cancers. Study information: A couple of HPV16-positive patients' cells yielded candidate HPV-specific clones and common motifs.

Study-wide points: During treatment, candidate HPV-specific clones and E7-related motifs expanded in tumor. In HPV16-positive patients, HPV-responsive T-cell expansion tracked better recurrence-free survival. Only a couple of HPV16-positive patients supplied the functional HPV-specificity definition.

Germline loops: CDR1 SGHTA, CDR2 FQGNSA. CDR3 length: 17 residues. V was pared by 2 bases and J by 9 bases, with 14 bases of the junction left unmatched. The method was immunoSEQ multiplex PCR; TCRdb's version includes in-frame clones alone and lacks a portion of them. The profile shows roughly 30,000 clones, roughly 90% of them singletons. On this clone itself: Its antigen is as yet unknown.

The specimen comprised blood, sampled from a patient who underwent chemoradiotherapy. The gene calls are TRBV7-2 and TRBJ2-1; TRBD2 matches 9 bases. The sequence came from a human donor with HPV-associated anogenital cancer. The CDR3 DNA reads TGTGCCAGCAGCTTATGGGTTATAGGCGGGGGGGCCGCTGAGCAGTTCTTC. It specifies CASSLWVIGGGAAEQFF.